This T cell receptor (beta chain) stems from a study of blood T cell repertoires in COVID-19. Background on the study: Collection of acute and convalescent COVID-19 samples took place in the United States, Italy and Spain. In each case, the material was cDNA or gDNA derived from T cells, B-cell-depleted T cells, or PBMCs.

Authors' methods: Amplification with reference gene primers provided the estimates of nucleated cell counts. Method: immunoSEQ multiplex PCR; TCRdb's copy keeps in-frame clones and lacks some. V, J and clone size are taken as reported in that table, and D and trimming were inferred from the DNA itself. Of around 300,000 clones in the sample, roughly 85% were seen once. Sequencing used peripheral blood. The TCR sequence derives from a human donor in a cohort sampled during active COVID-19.

CDR3 sequence reads: CASSQDYRNSTDTQYF. Written as DNA, the CDR3 is TGCGCCAGCAGCCAAGACTACAGAAACAGCACAGATACGCAGTATTTT. J is TRBJ2-3 and V is TRBV4-1; D remains unclear. The CDR3 loop spans 16 amino acids. V was pared by 0 bases and J by 0 bases, with 10 bases between. Germline V gene data show CDR1 as MGHRA and CDR2 as YSYEKL.